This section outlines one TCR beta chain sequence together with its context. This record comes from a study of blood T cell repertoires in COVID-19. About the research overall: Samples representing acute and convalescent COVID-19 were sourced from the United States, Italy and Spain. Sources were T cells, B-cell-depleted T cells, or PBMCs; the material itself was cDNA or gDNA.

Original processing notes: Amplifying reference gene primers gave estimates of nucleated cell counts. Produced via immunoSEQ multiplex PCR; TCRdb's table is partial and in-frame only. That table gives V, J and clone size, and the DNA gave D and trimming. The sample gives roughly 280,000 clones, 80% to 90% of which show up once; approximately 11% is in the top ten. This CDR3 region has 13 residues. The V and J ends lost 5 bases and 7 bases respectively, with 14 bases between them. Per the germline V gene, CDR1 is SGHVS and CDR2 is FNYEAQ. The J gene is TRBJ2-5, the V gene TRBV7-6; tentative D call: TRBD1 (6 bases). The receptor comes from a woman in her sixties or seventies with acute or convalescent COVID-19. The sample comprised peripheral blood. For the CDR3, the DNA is TGTGCCAGCAGCGAGGGACAAGAGGTGACCCAGTACTTC. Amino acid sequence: CASSEGQEVTQYF.